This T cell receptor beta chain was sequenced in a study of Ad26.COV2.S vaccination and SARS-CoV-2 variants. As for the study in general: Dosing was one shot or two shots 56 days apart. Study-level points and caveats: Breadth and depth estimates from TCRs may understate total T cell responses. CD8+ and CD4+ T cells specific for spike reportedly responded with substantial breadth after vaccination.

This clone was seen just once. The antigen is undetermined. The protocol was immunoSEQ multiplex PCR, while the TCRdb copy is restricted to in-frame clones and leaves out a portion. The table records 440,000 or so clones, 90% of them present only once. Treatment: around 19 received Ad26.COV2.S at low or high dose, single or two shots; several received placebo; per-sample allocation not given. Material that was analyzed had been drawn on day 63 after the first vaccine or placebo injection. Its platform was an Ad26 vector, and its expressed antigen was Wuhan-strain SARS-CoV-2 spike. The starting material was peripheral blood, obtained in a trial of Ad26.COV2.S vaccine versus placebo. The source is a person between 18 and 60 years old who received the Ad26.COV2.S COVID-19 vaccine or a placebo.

The chain's CDR3 is CASSLGGVSTEAFF. CDR3 nucleotides: TGTGCCAGCAGCTTAGGAGGAGTAAGCACTGAAGCTTTCTTT. This sequence joins TRBV7-2 and TRBJ1-1; D gene uncertain. The CDR3 length is 14 residues. V was pared by 1 base and J by 4 bases, with 10 bases between. CDR1 and CDR2 (germline): SGHTA, FQGNSA.